The table lists the clone carrying this TCR beta chain with a count of one. This record comes from a study of OX40 agonist ivuxolimab in advanced cancers. The CDR3 contains 13 residues. Trimming removed 5 bases from V and 4 bases from J, with 8 bases in between. Germline values: CDR1 SGHTA, CDR2 FQGNSA. Sequencing was performed with immunoSEQ multiplex PCR; in TCRdb, only in-frame clones are kept and a portion is missing. Of around 59,000 clones in the sample, roughly 86% were seen once. The genes are TRBV7-2 and TRBJ2-2; unclear D gene. This receptor was obtained from an adult with an advanced solid tumor such as melanoma, head and neck, liver or kidney cancer. The specimen comprised CD4+ or CD8+ T cells sorted from blood, sampled in a trial of the OX40 agonist ivuxolimab. The CDR3 loop reads CASSPSGTGELFF. CDR3 DNA: TGTGCCAGCAGCCCTTCGGGCACCGGGGAGCTGTTTTTT. The full variable domain, completed using reference TRBV7-2 and TRBJ2-2, is GAGVSQSPSNKVTEKGKDVELRCDPISGHTALYWYRQSLGQGLEFLIYFQGNSAPDKSGLPSDRFSAERTGGSVSTLTIQRTQQEDSAVYLCASSPSGTGELFFGEGSRLTVL.